A single sample is the source of the 7 T cell receptor beta chains below, sequenced in a study of immune evolution from preneoplasia to lung adenocarcinoma. Profiled with immunoSEQ multiplex PCR; TCRdb holds only in-frame clones, not every one. The profile shows 9,500 to 15,000 clones, approximately 81% of them singletons. Sequenced sample: FFPE tissue from an adenomatous hyperplasia lung lesion. As for subset: atypical adenomatous hyperplasia (AAH), lung preneoplasia. The receptors stem from a person between 50 and 70 years old with lung adenocarcinoma.

This chain links TRBV6-1 with TRBJ1-5; possible D gene TRBD1, 5 bases. CDR3 length equals 15 residues. The germline V gene encodes CDR1 MNHNS and CDR2 SASEGT. The germline V and J ends were trimmed by 1 base and 5 bases, with 12 bases remaining between them. The CDR3 DNA reads TGTGCCAGCAGTGAAGACAGGCTGGGAGATCAGCCCCAGCATTTT. Translating gives CASSEDRLGDQPQHF.

This clone was detected only once. The V and J genes are TRBV7-2 and TRBJ2-3, with 11 bases matching TRBD2. Germline assignment: CDR1 SGHTA and CDR2 FQGNSA. V shed 5 bases, J shed 1 base, and the junction held 5 bases outside the gene matches. The CDR3 sequence is 16 residues long. In DNA form, the CDR3 reads TGTGCCAGCAGCCCTAAGACTAGCGGGGGCACAGATACGCAGTATTTT. This gives the protein CASSPKTSGGTDTQYF. The whole variable domain, remainder taken from reference TRBV7-2 and TRBJ2-3, is GAGVSQSPSNKVTEKGKDVELRCDPISGHTALYWYRQSLGQGLEFLIYFQGNSAPDKSGLPSDRFSAERTGGSVSTLTIQRTQQEDSAVYLCASSPKTSGGTDTQYFGPGTRLTVL.

This chain uses TRBV18 with TRBJ2-3; no reliable D call. V gave up 1 base and J gave up 1 base, with 3 bases separating them. CDR3 length: 13 amino acids. Germline loops: CDR1 KGHSH, CDR2 LQKENI. CDR3: CASSPRGTDTQYF. CDR3 coding DNA: TGTGCCAGCTCACCACGAGGCACAGATACGCAGTATTTT.

V is TRBV19 and J is TRBJ1-2; TRBD1 aligns across 7 bases. The germline V gene has CDR1 LNHDA and CDR2 SQIVND (reference sequence). The junction had 13 bases not matched to a gene; V was cut back by 5 bases and J by 1 base. CDR3 length: 17 amino acids. CDR3 in DNA: TGTGCCAGTAGTCCAAGACAGGGAGGTTCATATAACTATGGCTACACCTTC. This codes for CASSPRQGGSYNYGYTF.

The chain is built from TRBV4-2 and TRBJ2-7, with D uncertain. From germline, CDR1 is LGHNA and CDR2 YNFKEQ. V lost 0 bases and J lost 2, with 8 bases in between. This CDR3 region has 14 residues. The CDR3 protein is CASSQDRQAYEQYF. The CDR3 nucleotides read TGTGCCAGCAGCCAAGATCGGCAGGCCTACGAGCAGTACTTC.

The chain is built from TRBV30 and TRBJ2-3, with TRBD2 identical over 12 bases. CDR3 length: 15 residues. In germline, CDR1 is GTSNPN, CDR2 SVGIG (reference sequence). V dropped 2 bases and J dropped 6; count of bases not matched to a gene: 6. CDR3 protein: CAWSPLAGGGDTQYF. In DNA, the CDR3 is TGTGCCTGGAGTCCTCTAGCGGGAGGGGGCGATACGCAGTATTTT.

The chain couples TRBV19 to TRBJ2-5, with D possibly being TRBD1 or TRBD2 (5 bases each). V was shortened by 6 bases and J by 5 bases, with 16 bases between the two germline ends. The CDR3 runs to 14 residues. Germline-derived CDR1 and CDR2 are LNHDA and SQIVND (reference sequence). The CDR3 DNA reads TGTGCCAGTAGACCCGATCGGGGCAGGGAGACCCAGTACTTC. This gives the protein CASRPDRGRETQYF.